The 12 T cell receptor beta chains listed next were all sequenced from one sample in a study of naive and memory T cell subsets. Study-level findings and limits: A few larger clonotypes appeared in naive repertoires, especially CD8, possibly memory cells re-expressing CD45RA.

For these TCRs, the target antigens are not known. Two oligonucleotides, mixed equimolar, formed the beta constant-region primer covering TRBC1 and TRBC2. The ligated cDNA underwent four PCR rounds using SP2 and nested alpha and beta constant-region primers. TCRdb independently ran MiXCR on the UMI-ligation and nested PCR reads; one entry per CDR3 protein. The sample contains over 90,000 distinct CDR3 sequences, about 11% of which appear only once. The sample comprised naive CD4+ T cells from blood. These receptors all come from a human donor in good health.

This clonotype was observed a handful of times. The chain joins TRBV5-1 to TRBJ2-1; no definite D call. Germline V lookup: CDR1 SGHRS, CDR2 YFSETQ. The germline V and J ends were trimmed by 8 bases and 2 bases, with 14 bases remaining between them. CDR3 size: 14 residues. CDR3 amino acids: CASGRVGTYNEQFF. The CDR3 DNA reads TGCGCCAGTGGACGGGTGGGGACCTACAATGAGCAGTTCTTC. Supplemented by reference TRBV5-1 and TRBJ2-1, the full variable domain reads KAGVTQTPRYLIKTRGQQVTLSCSPISGHRSVSWYQQTPGQGLQFLFEYFSETQRNKGNFPGRFSGRQFSNSRSEMNVSTLELGDSALYLCASGRVGTYNEQFFGPGTRLTVL.

The table lists this clonotype with a few counts. The V and J genes are TRBV7-8 and TRBJ2-3, with 7 nucleotides matching TRBD2. V was clipped by 8 bases and J by 7 bases; unmatched bases: 9. The CDR3 totals 13 residues. In germline, CDR1 is SGHVS, CDR2 FQNEAQ. The CDR3 reads CASGGDYLNTQYF. The CDR3 bases are TGTGCCAGCGGGGGGGACTACCTTAATACGCAGTATTTT.

This clonotype showed up just a few times. The chain is built from TRBV19 and TRBJ1-5; D remains ambiguous. The V gene's germline CDR1 is LNHDA and CDR2 SQIVND (reference sequence). The CDR3 has 13 amino acids. V lost 6 bases and J 4 bases, leaving 10 bases between the germline ends. In DNA form, the CDR3 reads TGTGCCAGTAGAAAAGCGCCGAATCAGCCCCAGCATTTT. This sequence encodes CASRKAPNQPQHF.

The chain recombines TRBV24-1 with TRBJ2-3, with 8 bases identical to TRBD1. Germline V gives CDR1 KGHDR, CDR2 SFDVKD. Trimming cost V 7 bases and J 6 bases; bases outside gene matches: 11. The CDR3 loop spans 15 amino acids. This CDR3 is CATSPVQGAMDTQYF. CDR3 sequence (DNA): TGTGCCACCAGCCCAGTCCAGGGGGCAATGGATACGCAGTATTTT.

This clonotype was picked up many times. The chain has TRBV6-2 or TRBV6-3 and TRBJ2-1, with 13 bases that match TRBD2. Germline CDR1 and CDR2: MNHEY and SVGEGT. CDR3 size: 18 residues. V gave up 2 bases and J gave up 5 bases; unmatched junction bases: 9. CDR3 loop: CASSYRFGLAGVDNEQFF. The CDR3 nucleotides read TGTGCCAGCAGTTACCGCTTCGGACTAGCGGGAGTCGACAATGAGCAGTTCTTC.

This clonotype has just a few counts. The chain carries TRBV6-2 or TRBV6-3 and TRBJ2-7; 10 bases agree with TRBD1. CDR1 is MNHEY, CDR2 SVGEGT, per germline. This CDR3 contains 13 residues. Trimming took 7 bases from V and 4 from J; bases not matched to a gene: 4. The CDR3 bases are TGTGCCAGCAAAAGGACAGGGGGTTACGAGCAGTACTTC. As protein: CASKRTGGYEQYF.

Many counts were recorded for this clonotype. CDR3 sequence reads: CASSSQGERYNEQFF. CDR3 sequence (DNA): TGTGCCAGCAGCTCTCAGGGGGAGAGGTACAATGAGCAGTTCTTC. V is TRBV7-9 and J is TRBJ2-1; 7 positions agree with TRBD1. Unmatched junction bases numbered 7, after V lost 4 bases and J lost 4 bases. The germline gives CDR1 SEHNR, CDR2 FQNEAQ (reference sequence). This CDR3 comprises 15 residues.

This clonotype turned up a few times. V and J are TRBV20-1 and TRBJ2-3, with D possibly matching TRBD1 (7 bases). The ends were cut back, 3 bases at V and 5 bases at J, with 18 bases in the middle. Per germline, CDR1 DFQATT and CDR2 SNEGSKA (reference sequence). The CDR3 contains 15 residues. CDR3 region: CSASERQGLIDTQYF. Written as DNA, the CDR3 is TGCAGTGCTAGCGAGCGACAGGGACTTATAGATACGCAGTATTTT.

The chain uses TRBV24-1 and TRBJ2-1, with TRBD1 as a possible D gene (5 bases). Deletions cut 0 bases from V and 13 bases from J, with 21 bases between. The CDR3 totals 16 residues. CDR1 is KGHDR, CDR2 SFDVKD, per germline. This CDR3 reads CATSDLGDEIRQQQFF. The DNA of the CDR3 is TGTGCCACCAGTGATTTGGGGGATGAGATTCGACAGCAACAGTTCTTC.

This chain joins TRBV7-2 and TRBJ1-5, with D possibly being TRBD1 (5 bases). This CDR3 region has 14 residues. Germline CDR1 reads SGHTA; CDR2 reads FQGNSA. Deletions cut 7 bases from V and 4 bases from J, with 14 bases between. Here the CDR3 reads CASNRGAENQPQHF. Written as DNA, the CDR3 is TGTGCCAGCAACCGAGGGGCAGAAAATCAGCCCCAGCATTTT.

This clonotype showed up just a few times. The rearrangement links TRBV20-1 to TRBJ1-1; the D gene is possibly TRBD1 (6 bases). The CDR3 is 14 residues long. Germline V gene data show CDR1 as DFQATT and CDR2 as SNEGSKA (reference sequence). V was pared by 6 bases and J by 0 bases, with 14 bases between. The CDR3 sequence: CSAQGQLVNTEAFF. Written as DNA, the CDR3 is TGCAGTGCCCAAGGACAGCTTGTGAACACTGAAGCTTTCTTT.

This clonotype came up many times. The rearrangement uses TRBV12-3 or TRBV12-4 and TRBJ2-7; D unresolved. V lost 4 bases to trimming and J lost 2 bases, with 18 bases between them. CDR3 length: 16 residues. This CDR3 is CASSSTTVVIPYEQYF. The CDR3, as DNA: TGTGCCAGCAGTTCCACAACTGTAGTTATCCCCTACGAGCAGTACTTC.